The TCR beta chain under discussion was sequenced for a study of cytomegalovirus exposure and HLA in healthy donors. Study results and limitations: Several of the most significant clusters appeared, in a later analysis, to be linked to common viral pathogens.

This PCR relied on a set of 60 Vbeta primers and 13 Jbeta primers. How the authors handled the data: A follow-up analysis tallied 86 million or so unique TCR beta chains, roughly 11 million shared. Using immunoSEQ multiplex PCR, the repertoire was profiled, and TCRdb retains in-frame clones only, with some absent. D and trimming were read from the DNA, whereas the V and J calls and clone size are those reported in that table. The sample has fewer than 300,000 clones, about 80% seen once. Worth noting for this clone: The antigen is undetermined.

The sequenced sample was PBMCs. This clonotype was obtained from a girl aged 2 to 10 in good health and CMV-seronegative.

DNA for the CDR3: TGTGCCAGCAGTGAAGACTACCCAGGGGGGACTTCCTACGAGCAGTACTTC. This sequence encodes CASSEDYPGGTSYEQYF. The chain combines TRBV2 with TRBJ2-7, with D possibly matching TRBD1 (7 bases). V lost 1 base and J 1 base, leaving 17 bases between the germline ends. Germline values: CDR1 SNHLY, CDR2 FYNNEI. The CDR3 is 17 residues long.